The 27 T cell receptor beta chains listed next were all sequenced from one sample in a study of cytomegalovirus exposure and HLA in healthy donors. The PCR ran on 60 Vbeta and 13 Jbeta primers. Produced via immunoSEQ multiplex PCR; TCRdb's table is partial and in-frame only. This sample has 250,000 to 350,000 clones; 72% occur once, and the top ten carry under 3%. Sequences were obtained from PBMCs. The receptors were sampled from a female donor in good health and CMV-seronegative.

V usage is TRBV9 and J usage is TRBJ2-1, with D tentatively TRBD1 (8 bases). The CDR3 runs to 15 residues. Trimming stripped 3 bases from V and 8 bases from J, with 18 bases between. Germline V gives CDR1 SGDLS, CDR2 YYNGEE. The CDR3, as DNA: TGTGCCAGCAGCGCCTTAGGACAGGGAGGGGATGAGCAGTTCTTC. Protein sequence: CASSALGQGGDEQFF.

The J gene is TRBJ1-5, the V gene TRBV28; D gene uncertain. The CDR3 has 12 residues. Per germline, CDR1 MDHEN and CDR2 SYDVKM. Trimming left V 10 bases short and J 4 bases short, with 11 bases between. The CDR3: CAIEHPNQPQHF. DNA for the CDR3: TGTGCCATCGAACACCCAAATCAGCCCCAGCATTTT.

V and J are TRBV5-4 and TRBJ2-3, with 9 bases matching TRBD1. J gave up 5 bases and V 4 bases, and 8 bases lay outside the gene matches. The germline CDR1 and CDR2 sequences are SGHNT and YYREEE (reference sequence). The CDR3 has 15 amino acids. CDR3 sequence (DNA): TGTGCCAGCAGCGAGATACAGGGGGCTGTAGATACGCAGTATTTT. Translated: CASSEIQGAVDTQYF. The full variable domain, with the rest looked up from reference TRBV5-4 and TRBJ2-3, is ETGVTQSPTHLIKTRGQQVTLRCSSQSGHNTVSWYQQALGQGPQFIFQYYREEENGRGNFPPRFSGLQFPNYSSELNVNALELDDSALYLCASSEIQGAVDTQYFGPGTRLTVL.

V usage is TRBV30 and J usage is TRBJ2-1, with TRBD2 matching 7 bases. Germline CDR1 is GTSNPN and CDR2 is SVGIG (reference sequence). The CDR3 consists of 12 residues. V shed 5 bases, J shed 7 bases, and the junction held 5 bases outside the gene matches. For the CDR3, the DNA is TGTGCCTGGCAAGAGGGAGGGAATGAGCAGTTCTTC. Translated: CAWQEGGNEQFF. Complete variable domain (other parts from reference TRBV30 and TRBJ2-1): SQTIHQWPATLVQPVGSPLSLECTVEGTSNPNLYWYRQAAGRGLQLLFYSVGIGQISSEVPQNLSASRPQDRQFILSSKKLLLSDSGFYLCAWQEGGNEQFFGPGTRLTVL.

The chain has TRBV10-1 and TRBJ2-1, with 7 bases matching TRBD2. Germline loops: CDR1 WNHNN, CDR2 SYGVQD (reference sequence). This CDR3 region has 15 residues. Germline trimming cut 5 bases from V and 3 bases from J; bases unmatched to any gene: 7. The CDR3: CASSLTGGLYNEQFF. CDR3 sequence (DNA): TGCGCCAGCAGTTTAACGGGAGGCCTCTACAATGAGCAGTTCTTC.

The chain links TRBV6-1 to TRBJ2-5; no clear D gene. The CDR3 length is 11 residues. CDR1 and CDR2 (germline): MNHNS, SASEGT. Trimming left V 11 bases short and J 3 bases short, with 10 bases between. The DNA of the CDR3 is TGTGCCGGAAGGCGGAAAGAGACCCAGTACTTC. Encoded protein: CAGRRKETQYF.

J is TRBJ2-1 and V is TRBV6-5; 11 nucleotides match TRBD2. Germline loops: CDR1 MNHEY, CDR2 SVGAGI. V gave up 7 bases and J gave up 5 bases; unmatched junction bases: 7. The CDR3 consists of 15 residues. The CDR3 loop reads CASNLAGGGNNEQFF. In nucleotides, the CDR3 is TGTGCCAGCAACTTAGCGGGAGGGGGAAACAATGAGCAGTTCTTC.

The gene calls are TRBV6-5 and TRBJ2-1; no clear D. The CDR3 contains 13 residues. The germline CDR1 and CDR2 sequences are MNHEY and SVGAGI. The ends were cut back, 0 bases at V and 12 bases at J, with 12 bases in the middle. CDR3 sequence reads: CASSYSPILGQFF. The CDR3 bases are TGTGCCAGCAGTTACTCGCCTATCCTAGGGCAGTTCTTC.

The chain recombines TRBV7-2 with TRBJ2-3, with unresolved D. V was shortened by 4 bases and J by 8 bases, with 7 bases between the two germline ends. This CDR3 is 11 amino acids long. Germline CDR1 reads SGHTA; CDR2 reads FQGNSA. The CDR3 DNA sequence: TGTGCCAGCAGCTCCGGTCCTACGCAGTATTTT. Its protein is CASSSGPTQYF.

The chain is built from TRBV5-5 and TRBJ1-2, with D tentatively TRBD1 (5 bases). CDR3 size: 14 residues. Germline-derived CDR1 and CDR2 are SGHKS and YYEKEE (reference sequence). The V end lost 2 bases, the J end lost 0 bases, and 8 bases lay between the germline ends. CDR3 protein: CASSLGAPNYGYTF. Written as DNA, the CDR3 is TGTGCCAGCAGCTTAGGGGCCCCTAACTATGGCTACACCTTC. The full variable domain, with the rest looked up from reference TRBV5-5 and TRBJ1-2, is DAGVTQSPTHLIKTRGQQVTLRCSPISGHKSVSWYQQVLGQGPQFIFQYYEKEERGRGNFPDRFSARQFPNYSSELNVNALLLGDSALYLCASSLGAPNYGYTFGSGTRLTVV.

The chain couples TRBV6-5 to TRBJ2-6, with D unclear. Germline lookup yields CDR1 MNHEY and CDR2 SVGAGI. Trimming removed 0 bases from V and 4 bases from J, with 7 bases in between. The CDR3 has 15 amino acids. The CDR3 DNA is TGTGCCAGCAGTTACTCGAGTTCCGGGGCCAACGTCCTGACTTTC. Translated, it gives CASSYSSSGANVLTF.

This clone has more than one count but fewer than ten. Here the CDR3 omits its conserved ending phenylalanine or tryptophan, so a read error is the likely source. The DNA is left out, because the CDR3 cannot be placed on it with certainty; the CDR3 is given as TCRdb lists it. V and J are TRBV4-1 and TRBJ2-7; the table's D call, TRBD1, has no DNA check behind it. The CDR3 numbers 10 amino acids, ends counted. Germline V gene data show CDR1 as MGHRA and CDR2 as YSYEKL. The CDR3 sequence: CASSRPGTKT.

The chain links TRBV19 to TRBJ1-4; D is unclear. This CDR3 is 17 amino acids long. Germline V gene sequence: CDR1 LNHDA, CDR2 SQIVND (reference sequence). The V end lost 1 base, the J end lost 0 bases, and 12 bases lay between the germline ends. The CDR3 protein is CASSIGPAGSTNEKLFF. CDR3 DNA: TGTGCCAGTAGTATAGGGCCAGCGGGGTCAACTAATGAAAAACTGTTTTTT.

This clone was counted between two and nine times. The rearrangement uses TRBV9 and TRBJ2-5; perhaps TRBD2 as D (5 bases). Germline values: CDR1 SGDLS, CDR2 YYNGEE. The CDR3 runs to 15 residues. V lost 0 bases and J lost 0, with 9 bases in between. CDR3 nucleotides: TGTGCCAGCAGCGTAGCACCGGACTACCAAGAGACCCAGTACTTC. Translation: CASSVAPDYQETQYF.

In its sample, this clone was seen a few times. The J gene is TRBJ2-1, the V gene TRBV7-6; perhaps TRBD2 as D (6 bases). This CDR3 spans 17 amino acids. The germline V gene has CDR1 SGHVS and CDR2 FNYEAQ. V lost 6 bases to trimming and J lost 6 bases, with 24 bases between them. DNA of the CDR3: TGTGCCAGCAGACCGACCCTTACCGGCGGGGCCCCCAATGAGCAGTTCTTC. The encoded protein is CASRPTLTGGAPNEQFF.

V is TRBV27 and J is TRBJ2-3; D call uncertain. This CDR3 spans 14 amino acids. Deletions cut 6 bases from V and 1 base from J, with 11 bases between. Germline CDR1 is MNHEY and CDR2 is SMNVEV (reference sequence). CDR3 nucleotides: TGTGCCAGCAGACCCCTAGAGGGCACAGATACGCAGTATTTT. Translated, it gives CASRPLEGTDTQYF.

The rearrangement joins TRBV28 to TRBJ2-1; D not resolved. With 6 bases removed from V and 4 bases from J, the gap between germline ends came to 10 bases. Germline V gene sequence: CDR1 MDHEN, CDR2 SYDVKM. The CDR3 covers 13 residues. CDR3 sequence: CASSSEQYNEQFF. CDR3 coding DNA: TGTGCCAGCAGCTCCGAACAATACAATGAGCAGTTCTTC.

The chain carries TRBV5-1 and TRBJ2-5; TRBD2 might be the D (6 bases). Trimming took 1 base from V and 5 from J, leaving 12 bases between them. Germline loops: CDR1 SGHRS, CDR2 YFSETQ. The CDR3 has 14 amino acids. CDR3 loop: CASSLSPGVETQYF. The CDR3 coding sequence is TGCGCCAGCAGCTTGTCACCGGGAGTTGAGACCCAGTACTTC.

V gene TRBV5-4 combines with J gene TRBJ2-3, with 9 bases identical to TRBD1. The CDR3 sequence is 16 residues long. The V gene's germline CDR1 is SGHNT and CDR2 YYREEE (reference sequence). J was trimmed by 4 bases and V by 0 bases; bases with no gene match: 6. The CDR3 reads CASSLGRTGDADTQYF. The CDR3 region has the DNA TGTGCCAGCAGCTTGGGGAGGACAGGGGACGCAGATACGCAGTATTTT.

This chain joins TRBV5-1 and TRBJ2-3; D not resolved. This CDR3 has 13 residues. Trimming removed 4 bases from V and 4 bases from J, with 10 bases in between. Germline-derived CDR1 and CDR2 are SGHRS and YFSETQ. The CDR3 DNA sequence: TGCGCCAGCAGCCCCCGCGGTGCAGATACGCAGTATTTT. Residues: CASSPRGADTQYF.

DNA for the CDR3: TGCGCCAGCAGCGTGGGACAGACCAACTATGGCTACACCTTC. Translated, it gives CASSVGQTNYGYTF. The genes are TRBV5-1 and TRBJ1-2; the match to TRBD1 covers 7 bases. The CDR3 is made up of 14 amino acids. The germline V gene encodes CDR1 SGHRS and CDR2 YFSETQ. V lost 4 bases, J lost 2 bases, and 5 bases stayed unmatched. The complete variable domain, with remaining parts taken from reference TRBV5-1 and TRBJ1-2, reads KAGVTQTPRYLIKTRGQQVTLSCSPISGHRSVSWYQQTPGQGLQFLFEYFSETQRNKGNFPGRFSGRQFSNSRSEMNVSTLELGDSALYLCASSVGQTNYGYTFGSGTRLTVV.

V gene TRBV15 combines with J gene TRBJ1-1, with 9 bases aligning to TRBD1. CDR3 length equals 15 residues. V dropped 2 bases and J dropped 4; count of bases not matched to a gene: 5. CDR1 and CDR2 (germline): LNHNV, YYDKDF (reference sequence). The CDR3 coding sequence is TGTGCCACCAGCAGAAACAGGGGGCTTCGCACTGAAGCTTTCTTT. It encodes CATSRNRGLRTEAFF.

This clone came up once. The chain combines TRBV7-8 with TRBJ2-5; tentatively, D is TRBD1 (6 bases). The CDR3 runs to 13 residues. V was shortened by 7 bases and J by 5 bases, with 14 bases between the two germline ends. Germline V gene data show CDR1 as SGHVS and CDR2 as FQNEAQ. The CDR3 loop reads CASKIRGRETQYF. For the CDR3, the DNA is TGTGCCAGCAAGATCAGGGGTCGCGAGACCCAGTACTTC.

The chain carries TRBV11-2 and TRBJ2-1; 7 bases fit TRBD2. The CDR3 length is 16 residues. Germline CDR1 is SGHAT and CDR2 is FQNNGV. V lost 1 base and J lost 3; bases outside the gene matches: 6. The CDR3 DNA sequence: TGTGCCAGCAGCTTAGGCTGGGGGGGTGACTACAATGAGCAGTTCTTC. Translation: CASSLGWGGDYNEQFF.

This chain connects TRBV11-2 to TRBJ1-2; D is unresolved. The CDR3 length is 13 residues. The germline gives CDR1 SGHAT, CDR2 FQNNGV. Trimming took off 5 bases at V and 8 bases at J, with 15 bases between the two ends. CDR3 loop: CASSPTGKWGYTF. CDR3 nucleotides: TGTGCCAGCAGCCCCACGGGGAAGTGGGGCTACACCTTC.

This clone has a single count. The rearrangement joins TRBV9 to TRBJ1-3, with no clear D. Germline V gene data show CDR1 as SGDLS and CDR2 as YYNGEE. Trimming removed 0 bases from V and 1 base from J, with 14 bases in between. The length of the CDR3 is 17 residues. The DNA for the CDR3 is TGTGCCAGCAGCGTAGCTACAATCGGGAGATCTGGAAACACCATATATTTT. Its translation is CASSVATIGRSGNTIYF.

V and J are TRBV28 and TRBJ2-7, with 8 bases identical to TRBD1. Germline values: CDR1 MDHEN, CDR2 SYDVKM. CDR3 length: 16 amino acids. The ends lost 1 base at V and 3 bases at J; junction bases unmatched: 8. In nucleotides, the CDR3 is TGTGCCAGCAGTTTATCCGGACAGGGAAGATTCTACGAGCAGTACTTC. Protein: CASSLSGQGRFYEQYF.